The T cell receptor beta chain under discussion was sequenced for a study of T cells after yellow fever vaccination. The CDR3 length is 15 residues. Germline loops: CDR1 SGHDT, CDR2 YYEEEE. Trimming left V 6 bases short and J 8 bases short, with 20 bases between. TCRdb used MiXCR to reprocess the 5' RACE reads, holding one entry per CDR3 protein. Of hundreds of thousands of distinct CDR3 sequences listed, around 13% were seen once; the top ten hold 2.5% to 4%. Study-level results: Sorted repertoires could include abundant contaminating clonotypes from bulk cells.

This clonotype has only a few counts. Its specificity is not known. The sequence derives from a man younger than 35 who received the YFV17D yellow fever vaccine. V gene TRBV5-6 combines with J gene TRBJ1-4; D is uncertain. Specimen: CD4+ T cells sorted from PBMCs, collected 15 days after the yellow fever booster vaccination. Here the CDR3 DNA reads TGTGCCAGCAACAGAGGACGACTGGCTAGGGAAAAACTGTTTTTT. Translation gives CASNRGRLAREKLFF.